This T cell receptor beta chain was sequenced for a study of CD8 T cells in Susac syndrome. Random hexamers served to reverse transcribe about 0.45 to 1 ug RNA. TCRdb ran MiXCR on the immunoSEQ multiplex PCR reads and lists one entry per CDR3 protein. Of some 300,000 distinct CDR3 sequences in the sample, 70% to 90% were seen once. This receptor was identified in a human donor with multiple sclerosis. The sequenced material came from CD8+ T cells from PBMCs.

The CDR3 nucleotides read TGTGCCAGCAGCTTGGGGGAGGGCCTTTGGTACTACGAGCAGTACTTC. It specifies CASSLGEGLWYYEQYF. The rearrangement uses TRBV7-8 and TRBJ2-7; the match to TRBD2 covers 7 bases. The CDR3 runs 16 residues. J gave up 3 bases and V 3 bases, and 11 bases lay outside the gene matches. CDR1 and CDR2 from the germline V gene are SGHVS and FQNEAQ.